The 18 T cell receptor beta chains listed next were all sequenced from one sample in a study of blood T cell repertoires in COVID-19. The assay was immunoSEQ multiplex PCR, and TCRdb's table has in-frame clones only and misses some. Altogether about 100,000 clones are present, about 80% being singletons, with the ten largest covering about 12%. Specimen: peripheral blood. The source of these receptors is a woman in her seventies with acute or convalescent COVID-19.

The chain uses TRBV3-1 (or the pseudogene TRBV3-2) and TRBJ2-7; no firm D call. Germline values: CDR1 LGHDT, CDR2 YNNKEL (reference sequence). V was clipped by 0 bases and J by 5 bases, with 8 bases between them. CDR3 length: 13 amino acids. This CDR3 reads CASSQDPSNEQYV. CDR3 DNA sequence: TGTGCCAGCAGCCAAGACCCTAGTAACGAGCAGTACGTC.

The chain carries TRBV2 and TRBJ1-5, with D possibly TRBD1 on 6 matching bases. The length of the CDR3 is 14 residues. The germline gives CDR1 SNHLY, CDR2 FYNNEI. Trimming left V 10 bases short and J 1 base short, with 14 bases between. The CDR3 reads CATQEQGSNQPQHF. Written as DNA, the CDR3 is TGTGCCACCCAGGAGCAGGGGAGCAATCAGCCCCAGCATTTT.

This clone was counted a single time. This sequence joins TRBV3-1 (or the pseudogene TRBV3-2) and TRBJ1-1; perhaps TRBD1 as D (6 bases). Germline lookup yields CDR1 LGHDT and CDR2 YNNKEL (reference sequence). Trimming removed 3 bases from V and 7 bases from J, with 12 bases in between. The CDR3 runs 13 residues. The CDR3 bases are TGTGCCAGCAGCCAGAAAGGGGGATTTGAAGCTTTCTTT. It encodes CASSQKGGFEAFF.

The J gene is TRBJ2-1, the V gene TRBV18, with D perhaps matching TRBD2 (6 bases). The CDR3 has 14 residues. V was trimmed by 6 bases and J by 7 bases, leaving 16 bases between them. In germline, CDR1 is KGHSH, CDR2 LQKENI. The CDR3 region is CASSEGRTKNEQFF. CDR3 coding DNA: TGTGCCAGCTCGGAGGGGCGGACTAAAAATGAGCAGTTCTTC.

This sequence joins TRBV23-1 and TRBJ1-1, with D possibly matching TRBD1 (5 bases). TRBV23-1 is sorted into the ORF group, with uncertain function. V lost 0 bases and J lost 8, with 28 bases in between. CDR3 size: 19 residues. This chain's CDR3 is CASSQSGWRGKGILREAFF. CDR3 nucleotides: TGCGCCAGCAGTCAATCGGGGTGGCGGGGGAAGGGGATTCTTAGGGAAGCTTTCTTT.

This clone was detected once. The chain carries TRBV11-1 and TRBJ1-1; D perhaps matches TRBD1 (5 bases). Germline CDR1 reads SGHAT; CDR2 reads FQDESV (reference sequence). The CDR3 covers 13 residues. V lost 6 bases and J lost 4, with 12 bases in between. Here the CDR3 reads CASRFGGGTEAFF. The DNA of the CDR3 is TGTGCCAGCAGGTTTGGGGGGGGCACTGAAGCTTTCTTT. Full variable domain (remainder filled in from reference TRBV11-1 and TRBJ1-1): EAEVAQSPRYKITEKSQAVAFWCDPISGHATLYWYRQILGQGPELLVQFQDESVVDDSQLPKDRFSAERLKGVDSTLKIQPAELGDSAMYLCASRFGGGTEAFFGQGTRLTVV.

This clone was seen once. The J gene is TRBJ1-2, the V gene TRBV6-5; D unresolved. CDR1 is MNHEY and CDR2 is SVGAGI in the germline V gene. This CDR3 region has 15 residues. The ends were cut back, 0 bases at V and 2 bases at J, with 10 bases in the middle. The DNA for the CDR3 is TGTGCCAGCAGTTACTCGGTGTCGGGAAACTATGGCTACACCTTC. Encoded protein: CASSYSVSGNYGYTF.

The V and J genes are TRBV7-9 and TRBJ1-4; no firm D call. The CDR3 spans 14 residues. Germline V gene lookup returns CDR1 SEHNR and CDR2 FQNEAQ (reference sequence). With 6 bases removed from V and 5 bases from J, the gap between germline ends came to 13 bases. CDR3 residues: CASSPRYTNEKLFF. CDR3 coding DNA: TGTGCCAGCAGTCCCAGGTATACGAATGAAAAACTGTTTTTT.

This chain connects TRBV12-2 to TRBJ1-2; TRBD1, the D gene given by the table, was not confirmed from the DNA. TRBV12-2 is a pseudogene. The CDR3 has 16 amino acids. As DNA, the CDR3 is TGTGCAAGTCGTCGCAAGGGGCAGGGAAGTGACTATGGCTACACCTTC. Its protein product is CASRRKGQGSDYGYTF.

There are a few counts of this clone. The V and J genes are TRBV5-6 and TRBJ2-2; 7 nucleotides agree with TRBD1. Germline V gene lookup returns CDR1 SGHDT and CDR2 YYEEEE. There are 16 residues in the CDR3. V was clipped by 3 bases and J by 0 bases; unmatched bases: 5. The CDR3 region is CASSSTGDPNTGELFF. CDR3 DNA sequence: TGTGCCAGCAGCTCCACAGGGGATCCGAACACCGGGGAGCTGTTTTTT. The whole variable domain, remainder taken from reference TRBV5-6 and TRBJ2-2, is DAGVTQSPTHLIKTRGQQVTLRCSPKSGHDTVSWYQQALGQGPQFIFQYYEEEERQRGNFPDRFSGHQFPNYSSELNVNALLLGDSALYLCASSSTGDPNTGELFFGEGSRLTVL.

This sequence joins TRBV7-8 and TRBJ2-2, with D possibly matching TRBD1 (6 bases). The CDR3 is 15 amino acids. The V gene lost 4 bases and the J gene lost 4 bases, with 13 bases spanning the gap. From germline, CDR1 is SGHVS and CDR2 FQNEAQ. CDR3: CASSWQGLSTGELFF. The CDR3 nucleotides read TGTGCCAGCAGCTGGCAGGGGTTAAGCACCGGGGAGCTGTTTTTT.

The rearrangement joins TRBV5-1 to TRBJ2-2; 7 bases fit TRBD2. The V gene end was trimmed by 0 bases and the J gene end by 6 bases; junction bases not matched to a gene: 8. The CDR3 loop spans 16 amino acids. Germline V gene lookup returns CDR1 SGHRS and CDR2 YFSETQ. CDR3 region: CASSLVALAVPGELFF. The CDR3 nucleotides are TGCGCCAGCAGCTTGGTGGCGCTAGCGGTTCCCGGGGAGCTGTTTTTT.

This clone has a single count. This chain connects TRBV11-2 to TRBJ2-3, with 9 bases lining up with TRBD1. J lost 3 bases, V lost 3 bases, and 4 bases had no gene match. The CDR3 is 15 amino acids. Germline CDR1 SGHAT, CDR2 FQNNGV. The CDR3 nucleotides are TGTGCCAGCAGCTTTACAGGGGGCGGTACAGATACGCAGTATTTT. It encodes CASSFTGGGTDTQYF.

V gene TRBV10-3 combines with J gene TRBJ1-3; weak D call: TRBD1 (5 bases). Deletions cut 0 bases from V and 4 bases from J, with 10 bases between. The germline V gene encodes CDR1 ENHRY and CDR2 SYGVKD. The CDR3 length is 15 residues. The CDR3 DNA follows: TGTGCCATCAGTGAGTCGAACGCAGGGGGAAACACCATATATTTT. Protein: CAISESNAGGNTIYF.

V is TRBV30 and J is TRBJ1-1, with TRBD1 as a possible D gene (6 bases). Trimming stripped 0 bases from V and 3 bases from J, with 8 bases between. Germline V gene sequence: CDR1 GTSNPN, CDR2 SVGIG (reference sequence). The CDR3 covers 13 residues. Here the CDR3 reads CAWSVTGYTEAFF. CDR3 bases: TGTGCCTGGAGTGTAACAGGGTACACTGAAGCTTTCTTT. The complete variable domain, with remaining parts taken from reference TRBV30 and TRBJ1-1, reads SQTIHQWPATLVQPVGSPLSLECTVEGTSNPNLYWYRQAAGRGLQLLFYSVGIGQISSEVPQNLSASRPQDRQFILSSKKLLLSDSGFYLCAWSVTGYTEAFFGQGTRLTVV.

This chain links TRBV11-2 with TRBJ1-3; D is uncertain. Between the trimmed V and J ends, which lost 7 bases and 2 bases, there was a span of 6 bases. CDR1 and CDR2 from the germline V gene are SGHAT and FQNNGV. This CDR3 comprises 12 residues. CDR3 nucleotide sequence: TGTGCCAGCACACTTGCTGGAAACACCATATATTTT. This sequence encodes CASTLAGNTIYF.

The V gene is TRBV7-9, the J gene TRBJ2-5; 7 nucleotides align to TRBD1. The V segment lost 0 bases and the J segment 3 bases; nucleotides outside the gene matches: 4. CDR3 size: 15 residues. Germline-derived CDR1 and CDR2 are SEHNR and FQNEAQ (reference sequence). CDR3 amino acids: CASSLAPQGEETQYF. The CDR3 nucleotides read TGTGCCAGCAGCTTAGCCCCGCAGGGGGAAGAGACCCAGTACTTC.

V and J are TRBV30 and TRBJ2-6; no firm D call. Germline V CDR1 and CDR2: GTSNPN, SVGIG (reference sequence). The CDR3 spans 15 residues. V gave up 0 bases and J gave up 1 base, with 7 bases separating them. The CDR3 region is CAWSVLRSGANVLTF. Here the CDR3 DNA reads TGTGCCTGGAGTGTACTAAGGTCTGGGGCCAACGTCCTGACTTTC.